The TCR beta chain described here comes from a study of neurological immune-mediated disorders. TCRdb fed the 5' RACE reads into MiXCR, producing one record per CDR3 protein. The sample carries 40,000 or so distinct CDR3 sequences, 2.5% recorded once. CDR1 is MNHEY and CDR2 is SVGEGT in the germline V gene. This CDR3 has 12 amino acids. This clonotype was observed at least ten times. Relative to the germline gene, one junction end is altered; a read error may explain this. The receptor comes from a man in his thirties or forties with multiple sclerosis. V usage is TRBV6-2 or TRBV6-3 and J usage is TRBJ2-3; D is uncertain. Sample: PBMCs. CDR3 sequence (DNA): TGTGCCAGCAGTTCTCCAAGGAACTACGCCTTTTTT. Translating gives CASSSPRNYAFF.